The clone carrying this T cell receptor (beta chain) was detected once. What it binds is not known. The data were obtained in a study of cytomegalovirus exposure and HLA in healthy donors. Study overall: A prior analysis found about 120 million unique TCR beta sequences from 150 million to 200 million T cells. Study observations and caveats: The number of N-insertions in an Asian-associated ancestry cluster was reportedly below the approximately 690-donor mean in a later analysis. HLA alleles showed associations with about 17,000 TCR beta sequences in a later analysis, at a 0.05 false discovery rate. Specific recognition of CMV antigens was confirmed in vitro for a few chains (all CMV-associated).

Amplification used 60 Vbeta primers and 13 Jbeta primers. Sequencing was performed with immunoSEQ multiplex PCR; in TCRdb, only in-frame clones are kept and a portion is missing. Of 130,000 or so clones listed, roughly 80% were seen once; the top ten hold about 3.1%. Sequenced: PBMCs. This receptor was taken from a man aged 40-55 years in good health and CMV-seronegative.

The CDR3 nucleotides are TGTGCCAGCAGCTTAAACGGACAGTGGAATTCACCCCTCCACTTT. Amino acids: CASSLNGQWNSPLHF. The chain is built from TRBV7-3 and TRBJ1-6, with TRBD1 as a possible D gene (6 bases). V was clipped by 1 base and J by 7 bases, with 11 bases between them. CDR3 length equals 15 residues. Germline V gene lookup returns CDR1 SGHTA and CDR2 FQGTGA.